Given below is one TCR beta chain in context. This specimen belongs to a study of blood T cell repertoires in COVID-19. For the study at large: The study drew acute and convalescent COVID-19 samples from the United States, Italy and Spain.

Per the original methods: Scientists estimated how many nucleated cells there were by amplifying reference gene primers. Clones were read by immunoSEQ multiplex PCR, and TCRdb kept only the in-frame ones, dropping some. The DNA gave D and trimming, while V, J and clone size come from that table. The repertoire has about 260,000 clones, 85% of them found once; the top ten carry more than 10%. V lost 4 bases to trimming and J lost 0 bases, with 9 bases between them. CDR1 is KGHSH, CDR2 LQKENI, per germline. This CDR3 spans 15 amino acids. Sequencing was carried out using peripheral blood. This rearrangement joins TRBV18 to TRBJ2-2; D gene ambiguous. This TCR was sampled from a human donor in a cohort sampled during active COVID-19. The CDR3: CASSQYGSNTGELFF. Written as DNA, the CDR3 is TGTGCCAGCTCACAATACGGGTCGAACACCGGGGAGCTGTTTTTT.